The source of this T cell receptor beta chain is a study of spatial heterogeneity in lung cancer. The sample holds a few counts of this clonotype. Time point given: sample taken at primary tumor resection. Whole RNA came from tumor, nontumor lung or frozen PBMC and was sequenced without being sorted. The approximately 79 donors had untreated early-stage non-small cell lung cancer. Via MiXCR, TCRdb re-called the 5' RACE reads, giving one row per CDR3 protein. The sample holds 40,000 to 50,000 distinct CDR3 sequences, 12% to 15% seen once. The input for sequencing was PBMCs, taken at surgery. This TCR derives from a male donor with early-stage non-small cell lung cancer.

The CDR3 region has the DNA TGCAGTGCTTTTTCCGACACTGAAGCTTTCTTT. It is translated as CSAFSDTEAFF. The gene calls are TRBV20-1 and TRBJ1-1; D is uncertain. Trimming took off 5 bases at V and 3 bases at J, with 7 bases between the two ends. The CDR3 covers 11 residues. Germline CDR1 is DFQATT and CDR2 is SNEGSKA (reference sequence).